The present entry profiles one T cell receptor (beta chain) with its context. Its antigen is still unknown. No base qualities exist here, and no much larger clone lies one base off it. None of the patients whose archived tumor blocks were used had received neoadjuvant therapy prior to resection. For the preserved-tissue arm, the study drew on about 32 surgical resection samples taken from some 26 pancreatic ductal adenocarcinoma patients who had not been treated previously. For the resection arm, DNA was extracted from ten 5-micron curls of FFPE tumor adjacent to the multiplex immunohistochemistry slide. V loses 5 bases, J loses 1 base, and the germline ends lie 10 bases apart. Spanning cysteine to phenylalanine, the CDR3 consists of 14 amino acids. Just the 42-base CDR3 DNA is kept, in frame starting at base 1. The germline V gene provides CDR1 MNHGY and CDR2 SAAAGT. Extracted DNA was used for immunosequencing of TCRbeta CDR3 regions with the immunoSEQ Assay at Adaptive Biotechnologies. Processing in the source paper ran as follows. To measure the absolute abundance of each unique TCRbeta CDR3, the sequences were collapsed and filtered. Clonality was calculated as 1 minus Pielou's evenness, using only productive in-frame rearrangements. Regional overlap tracked the top 100 nucleotide rearrangements across paired samples, with Morisita index comparing paired versus unrelated samples. Convergence of nucleotide rearrangements onto identical amino acid sequences was assessed with the immunoSEQ Rearrangement Details tool. In TCRdb, the immuneACCESS table is reduced to in-frame sequences with V and J assigned. These tables do not hold every clone; where another copy was compared, an unresolved V gene accounts for under half, and the others remain unexplained. That table furnishes V, J and clone size, whereas the DNA furnished D and trimming. Across this sample there are fewer than 2,000 clones, with 30% to 45% seen only once. About 14% of the sample is in the top ten clones.

This sample is part of a study of CXCR4 blockade with PD-1 therapy in pancreatic cancer (dated by TCRdb to between 2018 and 2021). For the wider study: Multiplex immunohistochemistry and TCRbeta immunosequencing of resected pancreatic ductal adenocarcinoma were combined in the study with ex vivo slice culture in which PD-1 and CXCR4 blockade were tested. Two geographically distinct regions were TCR-sequenced from each of roughly six tumors to assess intratumoral heterogeneity. General findings and caveats noted by the study authors: Clonal expansion was observed in tumors, with a mean productive clonality of roughly 0.13 compared with roughly 0.047 in healthy blood, but no correlation between clonality and survival was found. A strong correlation was found between amino acid clone frequency and the number of distinct nucleotide rearrangements encoding each amino acid clone, suggesting convergent selection by common tumor antigens. Because only TCRbeta chains were sequenced, true antigen-specificity overlap among convergent dominant clones remained unconfirmed while awaiting paired alpha-beta single-cell sequencing.

The sequence derives from a human donor with pancreatic ductal adenocarcinoma. Input material: tumor tissue. The rearranged chain carries TRBV6-8 and TRBJ2-3; the D gene is perhaps TRBD1 or TRBD2, as each covers 5 bases. The sequenced DNA: TGTGCCAGCAGTCCCCGGGACGGCACAGATACGCAGTATTTT. This yields the protein CASSPRDGTDTQYF.